The rows below give T cell receptor beta chains drawn from one sample of a study of blood T cell repertoires in COVID-19. This table comes from immunoSEQ multiplex PCR, and its TCRdb copy is limited to in-frame clones, with some not included. The data contain 150,000 to 200,000 clones, around 83% of them singletons. The source material was peripheral blood. All receptors come from a man younger than 35 with acute or convalescent COVID-19. Each CDR3 is given with its conserved first and last residue. D genes are given only for firm matches. Clone size is not always given. Where it is, it says once, few, many or a class for expanded clones.

j_call clone_size v_call d_call cdr3_aa cdr3_nt
TRBJ2-1 . TRBV29-1 . CSVGGAWEQFF TGCAGCGTGGGGGGGGCGTGGGAGCAGTTCTTC
TRBJ2-1 . TRBV25-1 TRBD1 CASSVWGTGSYNEQFF TGTGCCAGCAGTGTTTGGGGGACAGGGTCCTACAATGAGCAGTTCTTC
TRBJ2-5 . TRBV7-3 . CASSLNSLETQYF TGTGCCAGCAGCTTAAACAGCCTCGAGACCCAGTACTTC
TRBJ2-1 . TRBV19 TRBD1 CASSRGTVSNEQFF TGTGCCAGTAGTAGAGGGACAGTCAGCAATGAGCAGTTCTTC
TRBJ2-5 . TRBV29-1 TRBD2 CSVPRVAGGTQYF TGCAGCGTTCCAAGAGTAGCGGGGGGGACCCAGTACTTC
TRBJ1-4 . TRBV9 . CASSVEGSTDATNEKLFF TGTGCCAGCAGCGTAGAGGGGTCGACAGACGCGACTAATGAAAAACTGTTTTTT
TRBJ1-4 . TRBV6-5 TRBD1 CASSRDRILFF TGTGCCAGCAGCCGGGACAGAATTTTGTTTTTT
TRBJ1-1 once TRBV18 . CASLRSQGHTEAFF TGTGCCAGCTTACGGAGCCAGGGGCACACTGAAGCTTTCTTT
TRBJ1-6 . TRBV19 . CASSVYDNSPLHF TGTGCCAGTAGTGTCTACGATAATTCACCCCTCCACTTT
TRBJ1-4 . TRBV3-1/TRBV3-2 . CASSQDLSRGPIKTNEKLFF TGTGCCAGCAGCCAAGACCTGAGCCGCGGGCCGATAAAAACTAATGAAAAACTGTTTTTT
TRBJ1-4 . TRBV30 . CAWSVPEANEKLFF TGTGCCTGGAGTGTACCTGAGGCTAATGAAAAACTGTTTTTT
TRBJ2-1 . TRBV2 TRBD2 CASSELTSGYNEQFF TGTGCCAGCAGTGAGTTGACTAGCGGCTACAATGAGCAGTTCTTC
TRBJ2-1 once TRBV2 TRBD1 CASSGTGGPYNEQFF TGTGCCAGCAGTGGGACAGGGGGCCCTTACAATGAGCAGTTCTTC
TRBJ1-2 . TRBV5-6 . CASSLGTKDYGYTF TGTGCCAGCAGCTTGGGGACAAAGGACTATGGCTACACCTTC
TRBJ2-7 . TRBV7-9 TRBD1 CASSAAGTGGYYEQYF TGTGCCAGCAGCGCCGCCGGGACAGGGGGATACTACGAGCAGTACTTC
TRBJ1-1 . TRBV18 TRBD1 CASSSGTGGAENTEAFF TGTGCCAGCTCATCCGGGACAGGGGGCGCAGAGAACACTGAAGCTTTCTTT
TRBJ1-1 once TRBV11-2 TRBD1 CASIKDRGRITEAFF TGTGCCAGCATCAAAGACAGGGGGCGAATCACTGAAGCTTTCTTT
TRBJ2-2 . TRBV5-5 TRBD2 CASSLSSGNTGELFF TGTGCCAGCAGCTTGTCTAGCGGGAACACCGGGGAGCTGTTTTTT
TRBJ2-7 . TRBV19 TRBD1 CASISRDRPVEQYF TGTGCCAGTATAAGCCGGGACAGGCCGGTCGAGCAGTACTTC